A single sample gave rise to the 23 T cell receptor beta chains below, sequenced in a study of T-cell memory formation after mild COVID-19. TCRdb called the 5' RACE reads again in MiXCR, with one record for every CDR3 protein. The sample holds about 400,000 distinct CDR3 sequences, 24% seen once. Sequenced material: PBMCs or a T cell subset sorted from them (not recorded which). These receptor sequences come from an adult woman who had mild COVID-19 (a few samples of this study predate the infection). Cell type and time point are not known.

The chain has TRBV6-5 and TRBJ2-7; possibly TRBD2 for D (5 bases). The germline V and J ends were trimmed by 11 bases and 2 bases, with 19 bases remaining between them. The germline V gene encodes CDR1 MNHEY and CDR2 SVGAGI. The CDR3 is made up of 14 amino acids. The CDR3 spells CAVRSPVGAYEQYF. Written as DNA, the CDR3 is TGTGCCGTCAGGTCACCCGTGGGAGCCTACGAGCAGTACTTC.

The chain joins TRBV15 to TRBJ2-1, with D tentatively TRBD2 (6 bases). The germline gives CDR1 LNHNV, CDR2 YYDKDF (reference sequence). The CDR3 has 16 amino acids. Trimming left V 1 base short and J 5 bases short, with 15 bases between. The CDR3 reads CATSRGTNLGNNEQFF. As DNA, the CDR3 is TGTGCCACCAGCAGAGGGACTAATTTGGGGAACAATGAGCAGTTCTTC.

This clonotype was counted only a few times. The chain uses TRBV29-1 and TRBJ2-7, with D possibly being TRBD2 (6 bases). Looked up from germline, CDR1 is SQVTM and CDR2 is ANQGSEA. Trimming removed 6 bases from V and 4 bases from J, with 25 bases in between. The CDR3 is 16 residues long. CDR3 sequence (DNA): TGCAGCGTCGTTAGGGAGGACTCAGAAAGACTATACGAGCAGTACTTC. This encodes CSVVREDSERLYEQYF.

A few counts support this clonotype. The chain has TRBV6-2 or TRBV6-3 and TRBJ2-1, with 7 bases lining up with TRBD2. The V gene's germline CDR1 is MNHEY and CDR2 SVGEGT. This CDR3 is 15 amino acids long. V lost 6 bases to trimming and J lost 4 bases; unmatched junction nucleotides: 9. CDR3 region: CASRVLATTYNEQFF. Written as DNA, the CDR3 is TGTGCCAGCAGAGTACTAGCGACAACTTACAATGAGCAGTTCTTC.

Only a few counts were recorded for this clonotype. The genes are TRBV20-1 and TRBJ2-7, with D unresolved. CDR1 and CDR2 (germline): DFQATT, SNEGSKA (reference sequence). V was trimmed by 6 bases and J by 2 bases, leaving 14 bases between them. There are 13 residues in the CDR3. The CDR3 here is CSAVPDGAYEQYF. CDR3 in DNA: TGCAGTGCCGTCCCCGACGGCGCCTACGAGCAGTACTTC.

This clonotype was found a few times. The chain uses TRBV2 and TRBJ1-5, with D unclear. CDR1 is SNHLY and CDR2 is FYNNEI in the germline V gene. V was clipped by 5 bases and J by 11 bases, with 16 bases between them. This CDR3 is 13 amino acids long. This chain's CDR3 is CASSSSWVSSQHF. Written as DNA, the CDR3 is TGTGCCAGCAGTTCCTCGTGGGTTTCTTCCCAGCATTTT.

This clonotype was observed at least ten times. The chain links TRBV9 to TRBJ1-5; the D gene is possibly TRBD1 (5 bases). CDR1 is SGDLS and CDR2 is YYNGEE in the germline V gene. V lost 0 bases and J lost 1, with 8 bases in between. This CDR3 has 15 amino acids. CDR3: CASSVGGRSNQPQHF. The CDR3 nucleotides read TGTGCCAGCAGCGTAGGGGGGAGAAGCAATCAGCCCCAGCATTTT.

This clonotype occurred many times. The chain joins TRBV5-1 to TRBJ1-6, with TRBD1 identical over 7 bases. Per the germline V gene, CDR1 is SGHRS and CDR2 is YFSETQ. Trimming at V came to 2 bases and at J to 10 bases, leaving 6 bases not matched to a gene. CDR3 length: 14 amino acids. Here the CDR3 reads CASSFGQGGSPLHF. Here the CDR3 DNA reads TGCGCCAGCAGCTTTGGGCAGGGGGGCTCACCCCTCCACTTT.

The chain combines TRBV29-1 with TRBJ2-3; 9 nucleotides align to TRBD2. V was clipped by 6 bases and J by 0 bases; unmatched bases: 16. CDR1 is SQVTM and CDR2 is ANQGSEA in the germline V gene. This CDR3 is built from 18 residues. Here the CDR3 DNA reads TGCAGCGTCGGTGGGCGACTAGCGGAGAGAAGTAGCACAGATACGCAGTATTTT. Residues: CSVGGRLAERSSTDTQYF.

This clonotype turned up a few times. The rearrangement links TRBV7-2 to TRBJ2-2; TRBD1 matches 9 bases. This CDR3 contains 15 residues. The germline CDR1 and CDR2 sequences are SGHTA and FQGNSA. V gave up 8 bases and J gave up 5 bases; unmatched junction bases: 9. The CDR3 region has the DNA TGTGCCAGCTCCCGGGACAGGGTGCAAACCGGGGAGCTGTTTTTT. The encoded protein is CASSRDRVQTGELFF. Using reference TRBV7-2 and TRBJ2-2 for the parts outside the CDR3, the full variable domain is GAGVSQSPSNKVTEKGKDVELRCDPISGHTALYWYRQSLGQGLEFLIYFQGNSAPDKSGLPSDRFSAERTGGSVSTLTIQRTQQEDSAVYLCASSRDRVQTGELFFGEGSRLTVL.

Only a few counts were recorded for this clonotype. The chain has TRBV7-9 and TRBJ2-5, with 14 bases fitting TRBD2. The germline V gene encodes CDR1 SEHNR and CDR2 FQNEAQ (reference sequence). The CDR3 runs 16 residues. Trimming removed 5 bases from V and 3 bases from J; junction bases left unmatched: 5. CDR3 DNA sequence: TGTGCCAGCAGCCGTCGACTAGCGGGAGGGGAAGAGACCCAGTACTTC. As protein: CASSRRLAGGEETQYF.

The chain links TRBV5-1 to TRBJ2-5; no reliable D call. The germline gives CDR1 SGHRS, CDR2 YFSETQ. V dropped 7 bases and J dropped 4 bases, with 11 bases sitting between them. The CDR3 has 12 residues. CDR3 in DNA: TGCGCCAGCTGGGGAACGGCAGAGACCCAGTACTTC. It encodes CASWGTAETQYF.

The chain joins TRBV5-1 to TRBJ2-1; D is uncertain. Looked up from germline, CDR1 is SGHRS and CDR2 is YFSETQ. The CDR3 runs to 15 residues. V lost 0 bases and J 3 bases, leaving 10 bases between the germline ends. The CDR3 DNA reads TGCGCCAGCAGCTTGGAAGGGCAAAACTACAATGAGCAGTTCTTC. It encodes CASSLEGQNYNEQFF.

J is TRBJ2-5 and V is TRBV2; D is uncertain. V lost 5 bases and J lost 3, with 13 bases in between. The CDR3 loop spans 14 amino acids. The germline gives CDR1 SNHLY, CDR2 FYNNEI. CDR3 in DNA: TGTGCCAGCAGTAACCATGGCCGGGAAGAGACCCAGTACTTC. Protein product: CASSNHGREETQYF.

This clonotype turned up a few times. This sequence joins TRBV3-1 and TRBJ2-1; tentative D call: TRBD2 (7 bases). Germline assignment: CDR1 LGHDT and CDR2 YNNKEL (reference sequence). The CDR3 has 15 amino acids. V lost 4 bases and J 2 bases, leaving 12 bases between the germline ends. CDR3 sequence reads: CASSRRGGAYNEQFF. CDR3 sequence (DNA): TGTGCCAGCAGCCGGAGGGGGGGGGCCTACAATGAGCAGTTCTTC.

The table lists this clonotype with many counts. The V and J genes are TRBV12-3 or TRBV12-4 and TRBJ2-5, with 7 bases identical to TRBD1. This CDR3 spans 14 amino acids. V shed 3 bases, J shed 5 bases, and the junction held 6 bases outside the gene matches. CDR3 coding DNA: TGTGCCAGCAGTTTTTCACAGGGGTATGAGACCCAGTACTTC. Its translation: CASSFSQGYETQYF.

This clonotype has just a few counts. The CDR3 loop is CASSGGDRVYTEAFF. The CDR3 DNA is TGTGCCAGCAGTGGGGGGGACAGGGTCTACACTGAAGCTTTCTTT. The chain combines TRBV27 with TRBJ1-1; 9 positions match TRBD1. Germline trimming cut 5 bases from V and 3 bases from J; bases unmatched to any gene: 7. CDR3 length: 15 amino acids. The germline V gene has CDR1 MNHEY and CDR2 SMNVEV (reference sequence).

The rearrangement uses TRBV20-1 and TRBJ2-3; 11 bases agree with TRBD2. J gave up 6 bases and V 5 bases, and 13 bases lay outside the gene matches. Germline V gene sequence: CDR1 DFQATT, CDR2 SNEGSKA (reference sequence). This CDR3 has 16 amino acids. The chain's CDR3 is CSAPNPSLAGVDTQYF. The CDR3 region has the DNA TGCAGTGCTCCCAACCCCTCACTAGCGGGGGTGGATACGCAGTATTTT.

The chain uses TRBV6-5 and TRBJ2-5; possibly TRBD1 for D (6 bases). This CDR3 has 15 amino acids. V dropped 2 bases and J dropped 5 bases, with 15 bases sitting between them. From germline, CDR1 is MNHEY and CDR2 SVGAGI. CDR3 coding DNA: TGTGCCAGCAGTTACGGGACATCTAGGATGGAGACCCAGTACTTC. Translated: CASSYGTSRMETQYF.

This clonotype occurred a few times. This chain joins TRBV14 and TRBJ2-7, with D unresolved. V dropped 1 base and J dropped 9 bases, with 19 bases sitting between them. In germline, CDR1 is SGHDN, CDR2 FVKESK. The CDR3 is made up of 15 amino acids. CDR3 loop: CASSQVTERLTGQYF. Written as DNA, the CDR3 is TGTGCCAGCAGCCAAGTGACGGAGCGCCTGACGGGGCAGTACTTC.

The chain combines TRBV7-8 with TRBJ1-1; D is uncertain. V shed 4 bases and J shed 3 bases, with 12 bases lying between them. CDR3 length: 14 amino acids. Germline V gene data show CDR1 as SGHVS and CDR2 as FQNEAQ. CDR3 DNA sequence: TGTGCCAGCAGCTCGGCGAGGCTTTACACTGAAGCTTTCTTT. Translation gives CASSSARLYTEAFF. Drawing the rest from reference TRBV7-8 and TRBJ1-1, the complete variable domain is GAGVSQSPRYKVAKRGQDVALRCDPISGHVSLFWYQQALGQGPEFLTYFQNEAQLDKSGLPSDRFFAERPEGSVSTLKIQRTQQEDSAVYLCASSSARLYTEAFFGQGTRLTVV.

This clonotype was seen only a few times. CDR3 nucleotide sequence: TGTGCCAGCATCCCTTCGGGAGTGGGCACTGAAGCTTTCTTT. Encoded protein: CASIPSGVGTEAFF. The chain recombines TRBV7-8 with TRBJ1-1; D is ambiguous. Trimming removed 7 bases from V and 4 bases from J, with 16 bases in between. CDR1 and CDR2 from the germline V gene are SGHVS and FQNEAQ. The CDR3 has 14 residues. The whole variable domain, remainder taken from reference TRBV7-8 and TRBJ1-1, is GAGVSQSPRYKVAKRGQDVALRCDPISGHVSLFWYQQALGQGPEFLTYFQNEAQLDKSGLPSDRFFAERPEGSVSTLKIQRTQQEDSAVYLCASIPSGVGTEAFFGQGTRLTVV.

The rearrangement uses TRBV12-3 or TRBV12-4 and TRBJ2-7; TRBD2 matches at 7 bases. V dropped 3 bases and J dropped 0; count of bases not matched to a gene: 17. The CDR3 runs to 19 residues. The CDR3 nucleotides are TGTGCCAGCAGTTTGGGGCTCGAGACTAGCCGGAACTTCTCCTACGAGCAGTACTTC. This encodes CASSLGLETSRNFSYEQYF.